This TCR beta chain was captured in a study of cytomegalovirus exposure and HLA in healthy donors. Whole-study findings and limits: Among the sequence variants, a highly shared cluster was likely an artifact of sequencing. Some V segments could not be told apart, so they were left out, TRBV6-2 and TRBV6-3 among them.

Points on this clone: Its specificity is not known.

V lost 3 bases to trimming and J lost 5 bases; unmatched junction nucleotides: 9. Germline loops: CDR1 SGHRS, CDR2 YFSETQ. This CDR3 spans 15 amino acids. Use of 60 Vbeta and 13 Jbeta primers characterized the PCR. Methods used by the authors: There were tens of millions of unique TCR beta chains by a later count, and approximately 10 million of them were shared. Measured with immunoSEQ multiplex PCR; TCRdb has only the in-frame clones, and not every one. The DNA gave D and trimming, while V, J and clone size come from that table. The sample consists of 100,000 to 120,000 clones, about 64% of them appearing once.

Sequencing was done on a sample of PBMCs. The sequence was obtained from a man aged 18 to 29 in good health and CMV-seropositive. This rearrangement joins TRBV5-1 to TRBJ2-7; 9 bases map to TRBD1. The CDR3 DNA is TGCGCCAGCAGCTATACAGGGGGCGGGAAGAACGAGCAGTACTTC. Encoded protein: CASSYTGGGKNEQYF.